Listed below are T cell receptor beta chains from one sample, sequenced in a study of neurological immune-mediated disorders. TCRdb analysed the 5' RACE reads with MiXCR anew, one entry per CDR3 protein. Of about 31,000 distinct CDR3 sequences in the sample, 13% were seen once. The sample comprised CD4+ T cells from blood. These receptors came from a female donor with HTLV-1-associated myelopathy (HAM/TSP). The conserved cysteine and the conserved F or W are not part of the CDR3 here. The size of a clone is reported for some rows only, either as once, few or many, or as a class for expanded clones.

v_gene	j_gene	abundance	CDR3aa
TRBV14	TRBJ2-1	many	ASSQVGGTAYNEQF
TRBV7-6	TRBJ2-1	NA	ASSFNRDSYKF
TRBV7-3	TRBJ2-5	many	ASSLNTSGGLQETQY
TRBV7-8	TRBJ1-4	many	ASSLARVGNEKLF
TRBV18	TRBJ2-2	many	ASSPSTQNTGELF
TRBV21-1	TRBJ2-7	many	ASSNTGDRLAGGMLPQY
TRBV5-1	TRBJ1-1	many	ASSLEGQGKGVNTEAF
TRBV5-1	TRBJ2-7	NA	ASSLGSVNYEQY
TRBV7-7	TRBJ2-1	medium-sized	ASSLDAQDNEQF
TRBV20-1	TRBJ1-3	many	SARDSRTGVSGNTIY
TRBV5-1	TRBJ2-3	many	ASSLVDFSTDTQY
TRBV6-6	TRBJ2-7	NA	ASSYPQSYEQY
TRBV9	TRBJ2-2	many	ASSVDQASGELF
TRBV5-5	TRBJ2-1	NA	ASSLGLARDTQF
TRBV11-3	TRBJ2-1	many	ASSRLAGSYNEQF
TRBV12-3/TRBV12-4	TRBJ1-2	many	ASTPFWWEGGLSYGYT
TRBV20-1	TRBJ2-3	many	SARVGVKADTQY
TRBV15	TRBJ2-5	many	ATSRGDTQETQY
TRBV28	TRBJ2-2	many	ASSLAGRAGELF
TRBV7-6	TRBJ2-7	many	ASSDRWGGEQY
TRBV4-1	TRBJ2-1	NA	ASSQSPNGTSTNNEQF
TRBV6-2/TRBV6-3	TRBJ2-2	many	ASSPSYHRGQGRTGELF
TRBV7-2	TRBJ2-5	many	ASSSQDQGAQY
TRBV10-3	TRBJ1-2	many	AISETGDGYT
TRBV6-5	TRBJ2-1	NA	ASSTLGWGKNEQF
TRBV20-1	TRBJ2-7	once	SASSSSGRRDEQY
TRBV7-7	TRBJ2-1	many	ASSLGPGVVAQGEQF
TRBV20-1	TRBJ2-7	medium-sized	SARVGTYEQY
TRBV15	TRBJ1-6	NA	ATSPRLGSETLH
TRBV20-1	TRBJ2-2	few	SASGDRATGELF
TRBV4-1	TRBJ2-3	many	ASSQEGGGGTDTQY
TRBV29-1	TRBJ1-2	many	SADEGNGGYT
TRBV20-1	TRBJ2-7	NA	SARQGREQY
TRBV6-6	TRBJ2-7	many	ASSLAGGGYEQY
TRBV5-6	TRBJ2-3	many	ASSRSTDTQY
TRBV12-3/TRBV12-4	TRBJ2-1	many	ASSLVRTGWEQF
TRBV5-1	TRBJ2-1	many	ASSLGGTDTHEQF
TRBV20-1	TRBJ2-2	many	SASYTRKHTGELF
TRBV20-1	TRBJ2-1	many	SARDEREGRSKF
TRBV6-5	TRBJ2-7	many	ASSYYPTGYEQY
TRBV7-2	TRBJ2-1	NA	ASTWVAGGYNEQF